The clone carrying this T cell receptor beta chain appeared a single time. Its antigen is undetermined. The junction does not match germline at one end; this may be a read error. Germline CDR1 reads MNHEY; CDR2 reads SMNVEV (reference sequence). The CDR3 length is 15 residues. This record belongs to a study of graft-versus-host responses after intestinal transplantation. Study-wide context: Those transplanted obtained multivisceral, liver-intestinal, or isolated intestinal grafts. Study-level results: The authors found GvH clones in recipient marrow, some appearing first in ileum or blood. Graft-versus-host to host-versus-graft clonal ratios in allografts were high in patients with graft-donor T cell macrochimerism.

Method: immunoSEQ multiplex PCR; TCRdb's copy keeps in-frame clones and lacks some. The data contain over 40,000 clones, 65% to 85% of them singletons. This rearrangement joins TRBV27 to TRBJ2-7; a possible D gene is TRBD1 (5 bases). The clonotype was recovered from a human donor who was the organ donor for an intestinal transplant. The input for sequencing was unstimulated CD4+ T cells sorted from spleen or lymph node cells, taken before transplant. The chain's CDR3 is CASSSHRSFSYEQYF. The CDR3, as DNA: TGTGCCAGTAGTTCCCACAGGAGCTTCTCCTACGAGCAGTACTTC.